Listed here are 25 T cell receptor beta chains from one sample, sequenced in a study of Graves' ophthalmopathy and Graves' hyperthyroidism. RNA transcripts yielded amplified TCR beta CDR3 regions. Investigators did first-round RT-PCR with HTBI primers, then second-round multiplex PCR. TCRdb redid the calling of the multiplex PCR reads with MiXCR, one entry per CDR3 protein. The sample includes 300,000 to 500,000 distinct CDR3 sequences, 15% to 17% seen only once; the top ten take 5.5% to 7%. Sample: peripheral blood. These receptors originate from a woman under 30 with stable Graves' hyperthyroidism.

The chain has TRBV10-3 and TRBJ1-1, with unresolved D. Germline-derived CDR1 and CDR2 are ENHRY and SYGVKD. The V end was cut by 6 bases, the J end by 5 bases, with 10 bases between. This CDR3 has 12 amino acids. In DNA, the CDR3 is TGTGCCATCAGCGCCTTAAGAACTGAAGCTTTCTTT. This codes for CAISALRTEAFF.

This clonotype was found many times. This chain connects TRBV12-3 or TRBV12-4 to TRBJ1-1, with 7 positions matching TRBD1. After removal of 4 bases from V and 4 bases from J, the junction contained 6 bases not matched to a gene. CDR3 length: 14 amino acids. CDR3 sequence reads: CASSSGTAVTEAFF. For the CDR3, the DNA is TGTGCCAGCAGTTCAGGGACAGCGGTCACTGAAGCTTTCTTT.

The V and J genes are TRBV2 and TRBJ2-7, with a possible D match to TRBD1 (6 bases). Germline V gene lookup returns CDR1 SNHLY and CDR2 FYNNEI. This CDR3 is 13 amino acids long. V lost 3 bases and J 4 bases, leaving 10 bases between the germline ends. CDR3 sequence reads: CASSDAGEYEQYF. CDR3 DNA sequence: TGTGCCAGCAGTGATGCAGGGGAATACGAGCAGTACTTC.

The CDR3 sequence: CATLSGQGRTSGYGYTF. CDR3 sequence (DNA): TGTGCCACACTATCGGGACAGGGTCGGACTAGCGGCTATGGCTACACCTTC. The chain carries TRBV6-2 or TRBV6-3 and TRBJ1-2; the match to TRBD1 covers 9 bases. The germline V gene encodes CDR1 MNHEY and CDR2 SVGEGT. The CDR3 has 17 amino acids. V gave up 10 bases and J gave up 4 bases; unmatched junction bases: 19.

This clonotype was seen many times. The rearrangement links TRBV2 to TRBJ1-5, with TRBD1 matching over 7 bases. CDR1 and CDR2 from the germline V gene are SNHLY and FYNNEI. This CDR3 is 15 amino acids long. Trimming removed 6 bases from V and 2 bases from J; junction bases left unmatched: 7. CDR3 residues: CASSADRRRNQPQHF. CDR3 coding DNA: TGTGCCAGCAGCGCGGACAGGAGGCGCAATCAGCCCCAGCATTTT.

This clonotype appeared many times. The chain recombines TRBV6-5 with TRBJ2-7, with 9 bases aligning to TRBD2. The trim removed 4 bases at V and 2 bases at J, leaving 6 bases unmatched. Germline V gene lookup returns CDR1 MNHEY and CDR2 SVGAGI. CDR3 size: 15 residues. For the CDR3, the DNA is TGTGCCAGCAGTTCCTTTAGCGGGGGAACCTACGAGCAGTACTTC. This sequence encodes CASSSFSGGTYEQYF.

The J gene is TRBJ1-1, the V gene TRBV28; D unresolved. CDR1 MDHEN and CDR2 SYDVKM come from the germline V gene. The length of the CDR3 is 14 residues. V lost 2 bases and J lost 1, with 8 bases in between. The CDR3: CASSLIRGNTEAFF. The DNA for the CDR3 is TGTGCCAGCAGTTTAATCAGAGGGAACACTGAAGCTTTCTTT.

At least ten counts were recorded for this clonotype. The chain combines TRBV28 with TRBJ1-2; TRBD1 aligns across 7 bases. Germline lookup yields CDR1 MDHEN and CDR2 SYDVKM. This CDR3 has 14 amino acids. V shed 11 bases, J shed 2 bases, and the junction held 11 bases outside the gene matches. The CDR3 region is CAEAQTGANYGYTF. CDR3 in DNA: TGTGCCGAAGCCCAAACAGGGGCCAACTATGGCTACACCTTC.

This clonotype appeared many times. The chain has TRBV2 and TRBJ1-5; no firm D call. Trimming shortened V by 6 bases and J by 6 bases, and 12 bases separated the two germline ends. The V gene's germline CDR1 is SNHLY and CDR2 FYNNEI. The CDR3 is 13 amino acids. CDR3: CASRGEDGQPQHF. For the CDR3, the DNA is TGTGCCAGCAGGGGAGAGGACGGTCAGCCCCAGCATTTT.

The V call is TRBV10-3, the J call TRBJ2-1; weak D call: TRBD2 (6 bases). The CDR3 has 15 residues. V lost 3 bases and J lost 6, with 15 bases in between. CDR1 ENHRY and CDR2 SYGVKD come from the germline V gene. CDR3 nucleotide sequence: TGTGCCATCAGTGACGTAATAGCGGAATCCAATGAGCAGTTCTTC. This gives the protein CAISDVIAESNEQFF.

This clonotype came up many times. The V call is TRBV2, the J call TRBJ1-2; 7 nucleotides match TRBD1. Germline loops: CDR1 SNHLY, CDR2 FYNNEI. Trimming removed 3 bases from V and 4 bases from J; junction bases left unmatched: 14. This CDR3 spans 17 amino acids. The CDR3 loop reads CASSDAVGTVGRYGYTF. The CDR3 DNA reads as TGTGCCAGCAGTGACGCAGTCGGGACAGTGGGTCGCTATGGCTACACCTTC.

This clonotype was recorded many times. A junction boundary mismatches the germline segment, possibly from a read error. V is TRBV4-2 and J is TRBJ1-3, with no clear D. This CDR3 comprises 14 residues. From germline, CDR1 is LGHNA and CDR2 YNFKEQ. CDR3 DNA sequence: TGTGCCAGCAGCCAAGATCTTCGGGAACCGTATCCATTATTT. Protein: CASSQDLREPYPLF.

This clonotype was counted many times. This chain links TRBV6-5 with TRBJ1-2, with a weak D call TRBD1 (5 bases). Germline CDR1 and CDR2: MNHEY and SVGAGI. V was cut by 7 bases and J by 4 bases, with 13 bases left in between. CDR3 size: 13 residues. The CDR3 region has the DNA TGTGCCAGCACGCCAGGGACTGGCTATGGCTACACCTTC. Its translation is CASTPGTGYGYTF.

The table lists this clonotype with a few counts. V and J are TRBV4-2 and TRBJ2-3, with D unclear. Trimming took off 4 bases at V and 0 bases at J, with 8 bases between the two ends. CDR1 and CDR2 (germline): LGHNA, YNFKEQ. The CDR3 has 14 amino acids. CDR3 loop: CASSPSASTDTQYF. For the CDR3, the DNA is TGTGCCAGCAGCCCTAGTGCTAGCACAGATACGCAGTATTTT.

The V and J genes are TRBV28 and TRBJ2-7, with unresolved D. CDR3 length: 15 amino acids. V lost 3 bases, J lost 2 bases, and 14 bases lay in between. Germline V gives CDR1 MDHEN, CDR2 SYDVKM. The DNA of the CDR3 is TGTGCCAGCAGTTTGCCCCCTGCCGGTGCCTACGAGCAGTACTTC. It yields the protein CASSLPPAGAYEQYF. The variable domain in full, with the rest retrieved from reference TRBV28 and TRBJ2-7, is DVKVTQSSRYLVKRTGEKVFLECVQDMDHENMFWYRQDPGLGLRLIYFSYDVKMKEKGDIPEGYSVSREKKERFSLILESASTNQTSMYLCASSLPPAGAYEQYFGPGTRLTVT.

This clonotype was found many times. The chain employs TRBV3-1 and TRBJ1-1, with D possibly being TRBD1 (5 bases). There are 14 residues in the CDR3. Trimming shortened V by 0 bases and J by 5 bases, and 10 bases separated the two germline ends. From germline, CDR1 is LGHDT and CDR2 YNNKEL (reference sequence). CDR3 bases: TGTGCCAGCAGCCAAGAGTGGGGGGTTACTGAAGCTTTCTTT. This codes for CASSQEWGVTEAFF.

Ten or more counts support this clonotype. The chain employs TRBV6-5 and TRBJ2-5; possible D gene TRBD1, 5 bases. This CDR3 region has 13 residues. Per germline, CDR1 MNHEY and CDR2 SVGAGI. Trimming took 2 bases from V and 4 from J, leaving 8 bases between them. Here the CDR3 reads CASSYRGSETQYF. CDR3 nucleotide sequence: TGTGCCAGCAGTTACAGGGGATCAGAGACCCAGTACTTC.

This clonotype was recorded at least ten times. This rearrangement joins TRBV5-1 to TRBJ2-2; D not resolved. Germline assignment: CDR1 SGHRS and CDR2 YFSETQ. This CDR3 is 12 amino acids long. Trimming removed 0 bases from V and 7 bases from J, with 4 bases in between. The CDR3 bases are TGCGCCAGCAGCTTGGTTGTCGGGGAGCTGTTTTTT. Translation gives CASSLVVGELFF.

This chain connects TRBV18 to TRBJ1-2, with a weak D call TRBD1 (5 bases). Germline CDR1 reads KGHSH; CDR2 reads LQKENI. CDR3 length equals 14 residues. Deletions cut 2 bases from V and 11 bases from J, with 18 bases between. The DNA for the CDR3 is TGTGCCAGCTCACCAAATCTCGCCGGTGGGGGATACACCTTC. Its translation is CASSPNLAGGGYTF.

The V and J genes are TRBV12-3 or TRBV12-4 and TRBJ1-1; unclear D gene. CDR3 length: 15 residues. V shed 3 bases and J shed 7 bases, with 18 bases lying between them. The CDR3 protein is CASSLRRTPLNEAFF. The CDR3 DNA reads TGTGCCAGCAGTTTGCGGAGGACCCCACTAAATGAAGCTTTCTTT.

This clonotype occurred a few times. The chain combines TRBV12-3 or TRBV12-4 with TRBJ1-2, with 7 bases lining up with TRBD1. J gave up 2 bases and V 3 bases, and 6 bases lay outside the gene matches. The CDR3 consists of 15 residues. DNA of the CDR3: TGTGCCAGCAGTTTTAGGGACAGAATGAACTATGGCTACACCTTC. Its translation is CASSFRDRMNYGYTF.

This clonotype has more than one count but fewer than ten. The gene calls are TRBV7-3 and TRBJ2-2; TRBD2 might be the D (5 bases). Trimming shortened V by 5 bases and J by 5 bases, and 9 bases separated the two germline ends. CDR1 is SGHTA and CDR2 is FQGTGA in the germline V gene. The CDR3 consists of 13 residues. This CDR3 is CASSARGTGELFF. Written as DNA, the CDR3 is TGTGCCAGCAGCGCCCGGGGTACCGGGGAGCTGTTTTTT.

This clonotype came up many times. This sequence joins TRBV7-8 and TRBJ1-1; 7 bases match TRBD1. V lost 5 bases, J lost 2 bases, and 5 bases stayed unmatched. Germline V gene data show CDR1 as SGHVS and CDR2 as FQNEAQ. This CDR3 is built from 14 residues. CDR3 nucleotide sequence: TGTGCCAGCAGCACGACAGGGTTAAACACTGAAGCTTTCTTT. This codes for CASSTTGLNTEAFF.

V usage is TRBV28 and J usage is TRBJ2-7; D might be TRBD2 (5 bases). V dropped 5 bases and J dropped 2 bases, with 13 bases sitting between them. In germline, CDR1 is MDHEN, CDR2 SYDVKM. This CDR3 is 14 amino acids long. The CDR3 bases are TGTGCCAGCAGTGAGGTAGCGCTCACCTACGAGCAGTACTTC. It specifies CASSEVALTYEQYF.

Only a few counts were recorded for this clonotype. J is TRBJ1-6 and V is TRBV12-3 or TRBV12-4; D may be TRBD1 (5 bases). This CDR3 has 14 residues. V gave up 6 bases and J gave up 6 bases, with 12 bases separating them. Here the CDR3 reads CASSRDFGNSPLHF. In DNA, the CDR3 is TGTGCCAGCAGCCGGGACTTTGGTAATTCACCCCTCCACTTT.